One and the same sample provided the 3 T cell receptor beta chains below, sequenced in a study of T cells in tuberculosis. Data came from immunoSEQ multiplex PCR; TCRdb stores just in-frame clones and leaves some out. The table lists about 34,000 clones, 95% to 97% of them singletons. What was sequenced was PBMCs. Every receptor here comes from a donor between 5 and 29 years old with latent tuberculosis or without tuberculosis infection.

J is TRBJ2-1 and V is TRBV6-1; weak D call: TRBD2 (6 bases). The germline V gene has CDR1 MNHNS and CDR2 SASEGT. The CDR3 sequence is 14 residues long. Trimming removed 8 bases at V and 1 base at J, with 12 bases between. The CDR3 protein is CASGRSRSYNEQFF. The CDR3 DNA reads TGTGCCAGCGGGAGGTCGAGGTCCTACAATGAGCAGTTCTTC.

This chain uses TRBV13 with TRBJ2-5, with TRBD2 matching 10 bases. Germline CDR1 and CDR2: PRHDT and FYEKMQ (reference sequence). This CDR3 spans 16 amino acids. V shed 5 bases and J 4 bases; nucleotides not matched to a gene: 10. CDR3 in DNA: TGTGCCAGCAGCCAAGGACTAGCGGACTGGGGAGAGACCCAGTACTTC. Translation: CASSQGLADWGETQYF.

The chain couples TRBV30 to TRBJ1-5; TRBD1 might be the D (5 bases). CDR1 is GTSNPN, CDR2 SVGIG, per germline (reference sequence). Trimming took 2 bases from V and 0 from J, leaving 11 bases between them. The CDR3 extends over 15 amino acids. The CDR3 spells CAWSSWGGSNQPQHF. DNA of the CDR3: TGTGCCTGGAGTTCTTGGGGCGGTAGCAATCAGCCCCAGCATTTT. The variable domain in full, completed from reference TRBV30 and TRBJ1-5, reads SQTIHQWPATLVQPVGSPLSLECTVEGTSNPNLYWYRQAAGRGLQLLFYSVGIGQISSEVPQNLSASRPQDRQFILSSKKLLLSDSGFYLCAWSSWGGSNQPQHFGDGTRLSIL.